The TCR beta chain described here comes from a study of CD8+ T cells in alopecia areata. General study findings and limits: Normal-skin resident alphabeta T cells also appear among scalp sample sequences. For lesional scalp, especially alopecia totalis/universalis, clonality was higher than in normal scalp.

In alopecia areata patients, both lesional scalp punch biopsies and peripheral blood were collected. A few counts support this clone. Its target is unknown. Germline CDR1 reads SGHNT; CDR2 reads YYREEE (reference sequence). V was clipped by 1 base and J by 3 bases, with 6 bases between them. This CDR3 contains 13 residues. Extracted RNA was reverse transcribed, and the resulting cDNA served as sequencing template. TCRdb's copy holds only in-frame clones and misses some; the assay was immunoSEQ multiplex PCR. The sample has 130,000 to 150,000 clones, around 47% seen once. The genes are TRBV5-4 and TRBJ2-3, with a weak D call TRBD1 (6 bases). This receptor was obtained from a human donor with alopecia areata. Sample: CD4+ T cells sorted from blood. This chain's CDR3 is CASSLQGTDTQYF. The CDR3, as DNA: TGTGCCAGCAGCTTGCAGGGGACAGATACGCAGTATTTT.